This note documents a single T cell receptor beta chain sequence. Its antigen remains unidentified. Qualities for individual bases were not recorded, and no much larger clone is one base off. The sample is drawn from a study of blood T cell repertoires in COVID-19 (dated by TCRdb to the early 2020s). With respect to the entire study: Samples from collaborators originated in the United States, Italy and Spain and spanned both the acute and convalescent phases of COVID-19. The sample metadata nearly always contained a de-identified subject ID, COVID-19 status, age in years and sex. The dataset comprised deeply sampled blood TCRbeta repertoires from subjects exposed to, actively infected with, or recovered from COVID-19. The material from the prospective study consisted of cDNA or gDNA derived from T cells, B-cell-depleted T cells, or PBMCs. Where available, HLA class I and class II types were taken from metadata supplied by the sample provider and were not determined by assay-based typing. A freely available public database, intended as a resource for researchers studying the immune response to SARS-CoV-2, is where the repertoires were released. Samples came from the ongoing ImmuneRACE study (first 160 participants) plus 1,254 subjects from 6 global collaborators.

The immunoSEQ Assay, a bias-controlled multiplex PCR, was used to amplify TCRbeta CDR3 regions from genomic DNA. From the authors' description of their analysis: The number of nucleated cells in each sample was estimated from the amplification of reference gene primers within the assay. To quantify the absolute abundance of each unique TCRbeta CDR3 rearrangement, sequence reads were collapsed and filtered. For each sample, productive Simpson clonality was calculated as the square root of Simpson's diversity index over productive rearrangements. TCRdb's version of the immuneACCESS table is confined to in-frame rearrangements and falls short of the full clone set. An unresolved V gene accounts for under half of the shortfall where checked; the remainder is of unknown origin. D and trimming come from the DNA, and the V and J calls and clone size come from that table. Counted in this sample were around 78,000 clones; less than 95% of them appeared once. The ten largest clones add up to approximately 0.98% of the sample.

Study-wide findings and limitations: The amount of clinical and demographic metadata varied by source and participant and was provided uncurated.

From the germline V gene, CDR1 is SGHRS and CDR2 is YFSETQ. V loses 0 bases at its end and J loses 7 bases; junction bases beyond the gene matches: 5. From the cysteine through the phenylalanine, the CDR3 covers 14 amino acids. Left in the record is the CDR3 DNA by itself, 42 bases read in frame from the first base. The collaborating institutions used their own protocols to collect whole blood in K2EDTA tubes. Collaborator samples were shipped for TCRbeta analysis as frozen whole blood, isolated PBMCs, or DNA extracted from either sample type. This clonotype was sampled from a woman aged 50 to 65 in a cohort sampled during active COVID-19. The chain was built from TRBV5-1 and TRBJ2-7; 9 central bases correspond to TRBD2. What was sequenced was peripheral blood. The CDR3 corresponds to CASSLGIAGEEQYF. The nucleotide sequence is TGCGCCAGCAGCTTGGGAATAGCGGGAGAGGAGCAGTACTTC. The reference TRBV5-1 and TRBJ2-7 proteins fill in what lies around the CDR3, so the full variable domain reads KAGVTQTPRYLIKTRGQQVTLSCSPISGHRSVSWYQQTPGQGLQFLFEYFSETQRNKGNFPGRFSGRQFSNSRSEMNVSTLELGDSALYLCASSLGIAGEEQYFGPGTRLTVT.